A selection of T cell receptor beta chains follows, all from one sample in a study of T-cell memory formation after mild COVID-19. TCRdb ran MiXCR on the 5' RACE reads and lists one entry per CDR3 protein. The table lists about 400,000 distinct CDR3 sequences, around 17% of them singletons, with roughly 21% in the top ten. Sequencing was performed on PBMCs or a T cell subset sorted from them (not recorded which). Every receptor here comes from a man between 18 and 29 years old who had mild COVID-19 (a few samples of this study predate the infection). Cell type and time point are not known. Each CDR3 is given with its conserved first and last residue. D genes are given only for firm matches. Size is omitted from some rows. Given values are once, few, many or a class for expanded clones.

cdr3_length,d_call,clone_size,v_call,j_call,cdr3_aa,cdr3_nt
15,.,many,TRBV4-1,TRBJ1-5,CASSHPGTRYQPQHF,TGCGCCAGCAGCCATCCCGGGACACGGTATCAGCCCCAGCATTTT
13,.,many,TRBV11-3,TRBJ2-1,CASSPGPHNEQFF,TGTGCCAGCAGCCCCGGCCCCCACAATGAGCAGTTCTTC
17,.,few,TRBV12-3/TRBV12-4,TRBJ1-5,CASTGPAPGNSNQPQHF,TGTGCCAGCACTGGGCCAGCCCCGGGGAATAGCAATCAGCCCCAGCATTTT
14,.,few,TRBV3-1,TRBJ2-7,CASSQDNGPYEQYF,TGTGCCAGCAGCCAAGATAATGGACCCTACGAGCAGTACTTC
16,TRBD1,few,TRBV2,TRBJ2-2,CASRRTGTGFTGELFF,TGTGCCAGCAGACGTACCGGGACAGGGTTCACCGGGGAGCTGTTTTTT
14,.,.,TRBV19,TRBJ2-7,CATSTGYLSYEQYF,TGTGCCACTTCGACAGGATACCTCTCCTACGAGCAGTACTTC
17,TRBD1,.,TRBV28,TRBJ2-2,CASSPPLGTGGLWELFF,TGTGCCAGCAGCCCGCCCCTCGGGACAGGCGGGCTCTGGGAGCTGTTTTTT
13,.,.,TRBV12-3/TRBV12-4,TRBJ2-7,CASSRTSPYEQYF,TGTGCCAGCAGTCGGACAAGCCCCTACGAGCAGTACTTC
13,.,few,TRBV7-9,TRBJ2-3,CANRGPSTDTQYF,TGTGCCAATCGGGGACCATCCACAGATACGCAGTATTTT
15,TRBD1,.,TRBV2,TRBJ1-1,CASSISTGASTEAFF,TGTGCCAGCAGCATTTCGACAGGGGCATCCACTGAAGCTTTCTTT
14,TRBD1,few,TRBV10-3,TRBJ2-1,CAISGVTGGNEQFF,TGTGCCATCAGTGGTGTGACAGGGGGGAATGAGCAGTTCTTC
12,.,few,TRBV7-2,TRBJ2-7,CASSLFDYEQYF,TGTGCCAGCAGCTTATTTGACTACGAGCAGTACTTC
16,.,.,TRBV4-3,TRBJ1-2,CASSQGVTGLGGGYTF,TGCGCCAGCAGCCAAGGAGTAACAGGGCTTGGAGGAGGCTACACCTTC
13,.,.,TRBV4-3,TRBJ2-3,CASSQAPDSQKYF,TGCGCCAGCAGCCAAGCCCCGGACTCCCAAAAGTATTTT
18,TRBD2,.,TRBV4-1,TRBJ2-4,CASSKVPSGGIAKNIQYF,TGCGCCAGCAGCAAAGTGCCTAGCGGGGGCATAGCCAAAAACATTCAGTACTTC
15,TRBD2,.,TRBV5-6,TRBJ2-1,CASSLLGLLYNEQFF,TGTGCCAGCAGCTTGCTGGGACTACTGTACAATGAGCAGTTCTTC
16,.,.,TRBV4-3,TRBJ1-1,CASSQAPQGGNTEAFF,TGCGCCAGCAGCCAAGCTCCCCAAGGAGGGAACACTGAAGCTTTCTTT
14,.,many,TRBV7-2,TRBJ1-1,CASSTDRGNTEAFF,TGTGCCAGCAGCACGGACAGAGGGAACACTGAAGCTTTCTTT
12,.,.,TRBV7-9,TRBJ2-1,CASSSGLARWVF,TGTGCCAGCAGCTCGGGGCTAGCTCGGTGGGTCTTC
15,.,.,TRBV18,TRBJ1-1,CASSRMDSRTTEAFF,TGTGCCAGCTCAAGGATGGACAGCCGAACAACTGAAGCTTTCTTT
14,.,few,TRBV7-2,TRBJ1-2,CASALAGPNYGYTF,TGTGCCAGCGCCTTAGCGGGACCGAACTATGGCTACACCTTC
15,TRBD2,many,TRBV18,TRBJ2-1,CASSPQRGDDNEQFF,TGTGCCAGCTCACCACAGCGGGGGGATGACAATGAGCAGTTCTTC
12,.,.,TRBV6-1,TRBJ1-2,CASSDRVNGYTF,TGTGCCAGCAGTGACAGGGTCAATGGCTACACCTTC
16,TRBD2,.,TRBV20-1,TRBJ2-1,CSAAKPLAGDYNEQFF,TGCAGTGCGGCCAAACCATTAGCGGGGGACTACAATGAGCAGTTCTTC
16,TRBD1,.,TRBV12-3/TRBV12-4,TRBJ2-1,CASSSTPGTGGNEQFF,TGTGCCAGCAGCTCGACTCCCGGGACAGGGGGCAATGAGCAGTTCTTC
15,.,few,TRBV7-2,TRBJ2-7,CASSLSRGMAYEQYF,TGTGCCAGCAGCCTTAGTCGGGGGATGGCCTACGAGCAGTACTTC
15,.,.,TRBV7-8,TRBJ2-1,CASSLASGRGGEQFF,TGTGCCAGCAGCTTAGCGTCGGGCAGGGGCGGTGAGCAGTTCTTC
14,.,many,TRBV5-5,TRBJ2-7,CASSLAVPRRDQYF,TGTGCCAGCAGCTTGGCTGTGCCCAGAAGGGATCAGTACTTC
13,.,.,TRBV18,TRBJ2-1,CASSPRVDRRQFF,TGTGCCAGCTCACCACGAGTCGACAGACGGCAGTTCTTC
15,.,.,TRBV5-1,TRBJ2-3,CASSRQGQFTDTQYF,TGCGCCAGCAGCCGGCAAGGCCAATTCACAGATACGCAGTATTTT
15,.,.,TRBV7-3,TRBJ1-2,CASSPWSGSNYGYTF,TGTGCCAGCAGCCCCTGGTCGGGGTCCAACTATGGCTACACCTTC
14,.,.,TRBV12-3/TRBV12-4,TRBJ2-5,CASSLWVVQETQYF,TGTGCCAGCAGTCTCTGGGTCGTACAAGAGACCCAGTACTTC
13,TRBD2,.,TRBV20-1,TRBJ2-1,CSAPGLEGSEQFF,TGCAGTGCTCCAGGACTAGAGGGGAGTGAGCAGTTCTTC
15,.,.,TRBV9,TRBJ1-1,CASSVATGMNTEAFF,TGTGCCAGCAGCGTAGCCACGGGTATGAACACTGAAGCTTTCTTT
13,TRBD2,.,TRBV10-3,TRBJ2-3,CAAGAGGTDTQYF,TGTGCCGCAGGGGCGGGGGGAACAGATACGCAGTATTTT
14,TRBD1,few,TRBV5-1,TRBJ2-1,CASSDGEQGAEQFF,TGCGCCAGCAGCGATGGGGAACAGGGGGCTGAGCAGTTCTTC
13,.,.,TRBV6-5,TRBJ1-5,CASRAQDNQPQNF,TGTGCCAGCAGGGCTCAAGATAATCAGCCCCAGAATTTT